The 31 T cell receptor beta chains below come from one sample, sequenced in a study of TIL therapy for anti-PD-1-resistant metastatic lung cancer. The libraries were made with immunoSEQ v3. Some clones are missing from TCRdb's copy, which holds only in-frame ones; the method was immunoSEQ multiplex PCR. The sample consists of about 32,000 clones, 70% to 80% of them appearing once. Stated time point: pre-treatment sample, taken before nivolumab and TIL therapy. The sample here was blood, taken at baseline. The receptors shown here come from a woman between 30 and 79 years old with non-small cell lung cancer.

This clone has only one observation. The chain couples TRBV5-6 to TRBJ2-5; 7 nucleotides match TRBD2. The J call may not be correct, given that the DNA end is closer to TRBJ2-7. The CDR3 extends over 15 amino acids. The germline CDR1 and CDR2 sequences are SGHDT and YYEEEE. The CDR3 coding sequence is TGTGCCAGCAGCCGCTGGGCTAGCGGAACCTACGAGCAGTACTTC. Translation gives CASSRWASGTYEQYF.

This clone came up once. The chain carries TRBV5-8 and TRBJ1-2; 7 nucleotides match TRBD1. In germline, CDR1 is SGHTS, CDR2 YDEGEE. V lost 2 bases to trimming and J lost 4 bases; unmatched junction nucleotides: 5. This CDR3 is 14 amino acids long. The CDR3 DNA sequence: TGTGCCAGCAGCTTAGGGACAGAAGCCTATGGCTACACCTTC. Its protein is CASSLGTEAYGYTF. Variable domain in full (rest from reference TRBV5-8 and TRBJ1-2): EAGVTQSPTHLIKTRGQQATLRCSPISGHTSVYWYQQALGLGLQFLLWYDEGEERNRGNFPPRFSGRQFPNYSSELNVNALELEDSALYLCASSLGTEAYGYTFGSGTRLTVV.

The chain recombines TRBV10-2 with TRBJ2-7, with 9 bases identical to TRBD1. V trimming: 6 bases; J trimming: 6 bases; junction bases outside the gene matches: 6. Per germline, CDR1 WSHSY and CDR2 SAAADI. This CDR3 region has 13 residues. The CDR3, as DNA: TGCGCCAGCAGCCCGGGACAGGGCATCGAGCAGTACTTC. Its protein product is CASSPGQGIEQYF.

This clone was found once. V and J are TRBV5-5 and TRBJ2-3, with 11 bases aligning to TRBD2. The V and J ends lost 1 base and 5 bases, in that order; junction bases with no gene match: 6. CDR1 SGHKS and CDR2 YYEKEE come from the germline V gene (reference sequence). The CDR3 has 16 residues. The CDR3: CASSLYPLAGGDTQYF. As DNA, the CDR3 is TGTGCCAGCAGCTTGTACCCGCTAGCGGGAGGAGATACGCAGTATTTT. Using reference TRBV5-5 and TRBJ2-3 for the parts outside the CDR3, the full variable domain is DAGVTQSPTHLIKTRGQQVTLRCSPISGHKSVSWYQQVLGQGPQFIFQYYEKEERGRGNFPDRFSARQFPNYSSELNVNALLLGDSALYLCASSLYPLAGGDTQYFGPGTRLTVL.

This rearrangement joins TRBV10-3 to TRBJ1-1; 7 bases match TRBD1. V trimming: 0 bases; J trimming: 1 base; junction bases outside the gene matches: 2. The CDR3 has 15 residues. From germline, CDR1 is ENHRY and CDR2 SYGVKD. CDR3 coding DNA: TGTGCCATCAGTGAGTCGGGACAGACGAACACTGAAGCTTTCTTT. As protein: CAISESGQTNTEAFF.

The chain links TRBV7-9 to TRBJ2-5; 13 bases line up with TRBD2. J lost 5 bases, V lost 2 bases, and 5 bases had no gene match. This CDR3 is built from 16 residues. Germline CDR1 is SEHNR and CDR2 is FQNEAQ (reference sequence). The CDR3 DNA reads TGTGCCAGCAGCTTAAACCGACTAGCGGGAGGTGAGACCCAGTACTTC. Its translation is CASSLNRLAGGETQYF.

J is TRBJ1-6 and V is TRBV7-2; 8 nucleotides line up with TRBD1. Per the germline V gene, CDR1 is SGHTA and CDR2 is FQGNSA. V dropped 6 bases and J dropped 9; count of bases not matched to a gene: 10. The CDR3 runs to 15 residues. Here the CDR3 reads CASRADRGFVSPLHF. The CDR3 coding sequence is TGTGCCAGCAGAGCCGACAGGGGATTTGTTTCACCCCTCCACTTT.

The CDR3 nucleotides are TGTGCCAGCAGTGCATTTGCAACTAATGAAAAACTGTTTTTT. Translated: CASSAFATNEKLFF. The rearrangement uses TRBV6-1 and TRBJ1-4; no definite D call. CDR3 length equals 14 residues. Trimming stripped 4 bases from V and 0 bases from J, with 6 bases between. CDR1 and CDR2 from the germline V gene are MNHNS and SASEGT.

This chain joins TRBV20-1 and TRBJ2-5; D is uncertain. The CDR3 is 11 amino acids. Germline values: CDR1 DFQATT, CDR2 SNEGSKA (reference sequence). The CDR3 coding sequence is TGCAAAGCTGAGGTACAAGAGACCCAGTACTTC. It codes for CKAEVQETQYF.

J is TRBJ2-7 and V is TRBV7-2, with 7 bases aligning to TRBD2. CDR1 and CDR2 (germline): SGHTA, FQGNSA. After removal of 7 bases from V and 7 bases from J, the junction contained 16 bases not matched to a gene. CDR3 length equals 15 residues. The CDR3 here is CASTSAGGSSREQYF. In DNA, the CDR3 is TGTGCCAGCACCTCCGCGGGCGGGAGTAGTAGGGAGCAGTACTTC.

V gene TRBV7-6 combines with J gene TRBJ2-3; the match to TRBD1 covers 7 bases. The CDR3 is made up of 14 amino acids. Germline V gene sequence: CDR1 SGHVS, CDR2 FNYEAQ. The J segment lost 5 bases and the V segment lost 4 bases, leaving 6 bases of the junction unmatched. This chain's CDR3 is CASSSRGNGDTQYF. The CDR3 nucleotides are TGTGCCAGCAGCTCCAGGGGGAATGGAGATACGCAGTATTTT.

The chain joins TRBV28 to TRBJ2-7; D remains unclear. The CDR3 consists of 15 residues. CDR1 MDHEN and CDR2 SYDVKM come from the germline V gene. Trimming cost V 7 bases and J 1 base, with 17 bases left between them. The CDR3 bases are TGTGCCAGCAATGTCGGCGGCGCAGAATCCTACGAGCAGTACTTC. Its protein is CASNVGGAESYEQYF.

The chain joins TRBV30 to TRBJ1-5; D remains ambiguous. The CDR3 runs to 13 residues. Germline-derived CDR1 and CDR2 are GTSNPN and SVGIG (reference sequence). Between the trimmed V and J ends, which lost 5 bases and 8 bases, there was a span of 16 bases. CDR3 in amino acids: CAWGPGDVEPQHF. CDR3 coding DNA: TGTGCCTGGGGGCCCGGGGATGTGGAGCCCCAGCATTTT.

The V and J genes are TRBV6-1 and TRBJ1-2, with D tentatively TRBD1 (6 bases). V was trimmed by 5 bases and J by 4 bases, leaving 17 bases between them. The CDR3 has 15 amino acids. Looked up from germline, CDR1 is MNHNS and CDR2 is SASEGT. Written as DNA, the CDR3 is TGTGCCAGCAGTTCCATCGAACAGGGATTCTATGGCTACACCTTC. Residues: CASSSIEQGFYGYTF.

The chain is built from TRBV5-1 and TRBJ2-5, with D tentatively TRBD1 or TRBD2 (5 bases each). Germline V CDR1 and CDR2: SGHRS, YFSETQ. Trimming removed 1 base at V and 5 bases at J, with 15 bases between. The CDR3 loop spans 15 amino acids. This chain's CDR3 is CASSLYQGGGETQYF. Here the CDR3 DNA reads TGCGCCAGCAGCTTGTACCAGGGTGGAGGCGAGACCCAGTACTTC.

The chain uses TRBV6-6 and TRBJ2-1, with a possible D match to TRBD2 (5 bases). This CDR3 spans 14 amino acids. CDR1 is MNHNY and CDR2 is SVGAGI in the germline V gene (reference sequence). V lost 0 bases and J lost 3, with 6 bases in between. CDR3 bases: TGTGCCAGCAGTTACTCGAGGGACTACAATGAGCAGTTCTTC. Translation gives CASSYSRDYNEQFF.

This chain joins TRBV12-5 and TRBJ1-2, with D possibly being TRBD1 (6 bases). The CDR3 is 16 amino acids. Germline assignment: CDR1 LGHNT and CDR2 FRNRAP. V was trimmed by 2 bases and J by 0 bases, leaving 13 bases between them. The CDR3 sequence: CASGLPDRSANYGYTF. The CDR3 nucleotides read TGTGCTAGTGGTTTGCCAGACAGGAGCGCTAACTATGGCTACACCTTC.

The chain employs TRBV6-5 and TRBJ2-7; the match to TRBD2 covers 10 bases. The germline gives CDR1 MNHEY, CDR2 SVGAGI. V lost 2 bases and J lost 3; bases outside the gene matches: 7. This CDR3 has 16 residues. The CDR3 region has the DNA TGTGCCAGCAGTTACGCGTTAACTAGCGGGAACTACGAGCAGTACTTC. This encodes CASSYALTSGNYEQYF.

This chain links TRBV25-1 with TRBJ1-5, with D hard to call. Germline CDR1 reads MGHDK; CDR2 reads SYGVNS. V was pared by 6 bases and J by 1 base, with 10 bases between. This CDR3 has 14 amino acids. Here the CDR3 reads CASRAAGSNQPQHF. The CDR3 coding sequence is TGTGCCAGCAGGGCCGCGGGCAGCAATCAGCCCCAGCATTTT.

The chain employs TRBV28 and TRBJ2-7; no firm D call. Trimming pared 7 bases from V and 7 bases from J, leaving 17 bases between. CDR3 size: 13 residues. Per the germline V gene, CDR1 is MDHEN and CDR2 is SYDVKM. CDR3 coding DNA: TGTGCCAGCACCTCCTCCCCGCTCCGGGAGCAGTACTTC. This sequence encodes CASTSSPLREQYF.

CDR3 bases: TGTGCCAGCAGCTTAGAGGCGGTGAGCTACGAGCAGTACTTC. It specifies CASSLEAVSYEQYF. The chain recombines TRBV7-2 with TRBJ2-7; D is ambiguous. CDR3 length equals 14 residues. CDR1 is SGHTA, CDR2 FQGNSA, per germline. Deletions cut 1 base from V and 3 bases from J, with 10 bases between.

CDR3 sequence reads: CASRPTSGRDEQFF. The CDR3 coding sequence is TGTGCCAGCAGGCCGACTAGCGGGAGGGATGAGCAGTTCTTC. V is TRBV2 and J is TRBJ2-1; 14 nucleotides align to TRBD2. The CDR3 has 14 amino acids. Germline CDR1 is SNHLY and CDR2 is FYNNEI. V shed 6 bases, J shed 8 bases, and the junction held 3 bases outside the gene matches.

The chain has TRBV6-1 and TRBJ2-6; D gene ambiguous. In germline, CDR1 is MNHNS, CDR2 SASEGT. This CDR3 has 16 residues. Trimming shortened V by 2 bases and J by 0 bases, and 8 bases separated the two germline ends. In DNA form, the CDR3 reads TGTGCCAGCAGTGAACCTGGGGACTCTGGGGCCAACGTCCTGACTTTC. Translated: CASSEPGDSGANVLTF.

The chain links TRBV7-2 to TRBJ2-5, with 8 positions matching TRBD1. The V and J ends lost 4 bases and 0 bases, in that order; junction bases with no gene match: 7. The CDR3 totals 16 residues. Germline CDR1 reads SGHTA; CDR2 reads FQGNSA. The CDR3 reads CASSSPRDRYQETQYF. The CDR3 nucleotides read TGTGCCAGCAGCTCTCCAAGGGACAGGTACCAAGAGACCCAGTACTTC.

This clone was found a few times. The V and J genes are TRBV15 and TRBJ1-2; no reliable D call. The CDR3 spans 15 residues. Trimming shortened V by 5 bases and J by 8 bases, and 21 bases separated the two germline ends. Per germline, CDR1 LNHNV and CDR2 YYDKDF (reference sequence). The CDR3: CATSEAPGRGRGYTF. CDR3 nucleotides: TGTGCCACCAGCGAAGCCCCAGGACGAGGCAGGGGCTACACCTTC. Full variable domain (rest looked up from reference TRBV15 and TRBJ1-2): DAMVIQNPRYQVTQFGKPVTLSCSQTLNHNVMYWYQQKSSQAPKLLFHYYDKDFNNEADTPDNFQSRRPNTSFCFLDIRSPGLGDTAMYLCATSEAPGRGRGYTFGSGTRLTVV.

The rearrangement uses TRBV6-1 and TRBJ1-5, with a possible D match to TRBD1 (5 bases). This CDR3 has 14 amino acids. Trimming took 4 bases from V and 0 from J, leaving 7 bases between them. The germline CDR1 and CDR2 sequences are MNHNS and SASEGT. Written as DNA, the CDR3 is TGTGCCAGCAGTGGGGGGTATAGCAATCAGCCCCAGCATTTT. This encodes CASSGGYSNQPQHF.

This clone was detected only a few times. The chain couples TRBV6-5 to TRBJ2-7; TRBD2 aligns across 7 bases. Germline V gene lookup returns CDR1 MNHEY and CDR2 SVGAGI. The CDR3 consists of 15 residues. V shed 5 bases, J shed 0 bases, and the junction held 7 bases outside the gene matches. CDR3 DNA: TGTGCCAGCAGTCCTCTTCGGACTAGCTCCTACGAGCAGTACTTC. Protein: CASSPLRTSSYEQYF.

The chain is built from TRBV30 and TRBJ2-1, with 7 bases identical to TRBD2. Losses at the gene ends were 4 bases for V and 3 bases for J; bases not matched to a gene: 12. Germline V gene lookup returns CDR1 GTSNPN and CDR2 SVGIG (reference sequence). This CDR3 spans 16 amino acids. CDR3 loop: CAWNLPSGASYNEQFF. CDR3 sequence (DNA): TGTGCCTGGAATCTCCCAAGCGGGGCTAGCTACAATGAGCAGTTCTTC.

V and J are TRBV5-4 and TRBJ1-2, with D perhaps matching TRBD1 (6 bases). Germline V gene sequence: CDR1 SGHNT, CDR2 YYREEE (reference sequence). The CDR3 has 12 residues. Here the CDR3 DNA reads TGTGCATGGACAGAGGGAAACTATGGCTACACCTTC. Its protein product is CAWTEGNYGYTF.

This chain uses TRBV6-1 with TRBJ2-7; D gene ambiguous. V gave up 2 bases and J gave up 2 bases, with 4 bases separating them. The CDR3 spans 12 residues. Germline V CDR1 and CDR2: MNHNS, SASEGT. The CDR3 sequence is CASSEQTYEQYF. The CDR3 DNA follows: TGTGCCAGCAGTGAACAGACCTACGAGCAGTACTTC.

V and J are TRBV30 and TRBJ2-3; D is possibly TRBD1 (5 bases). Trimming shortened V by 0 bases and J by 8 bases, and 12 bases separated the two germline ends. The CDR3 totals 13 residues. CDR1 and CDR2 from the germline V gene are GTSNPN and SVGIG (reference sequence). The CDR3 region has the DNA TGTGCCTGGAGTGTTGGTGGCCAGGGTACGCAGTATTTT. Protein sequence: CAWSVGGQGTQYF.